This T cell receptor (beta chain) was sequenced for a study of OX40 agonist ivuxolimab in advanced cancers. Study-wide points: Average numbers of expanded clones were greater in CD8+ T cells than in CD4+.

Sequencing was performed with immunoSEQ multiplex PCR; in TCRdb, only in-frame clones are kept and a portion is missing. The sample holds tens of thousands of clones, around 90% seen once. Notes on this clone: Antigen unknown.

The length of the CDR3 is 14 residues. Germline V CDR1 and CDR2: MNHEY, SMNVEV (reference sequence). The V end was cut by 5 bases, the J end by 5 bases, with 13 bases between. The chain joins TRBV27 to TRBJ2-1, with a possible D match to TRBD1 (6 bases). The receptor was isolated from an adult with an advanced solid tumor such as melanoma, head and neck, liver or kidney cancer. The sample here was CD4+ or CD8+ T cells sorted from blood, taken in a trial of the OX40 agonist ivuxolimab. The CDR3 DNA sequence: TGTGCCAGCAGTCCAGACAGGACCCACAATGAGCAGTTCTTC. Translation: CASSPDRTHNEQFF.